The present entry profiles one TCR beta chain with its context. Its antigen remains undetermined. The record has no base qualities; no much larger clone is one base away. The CDR3 sequence holds 14 residues, the cysteine and phenylalanine included. The CDR3 DNA has 42 bases and is translated from base 1. Based on the germline V gene, the CDR1 and CDR2 sequences are SQVTM and ANQGSEA. Trimming at the junction amounts to 7 bases on V and 7 bases on J, and the germline ends lie 20 bases apart. The record originates from a study of shared clonotypes between healthy human individuals (TCRdb year 2020). Regarding the complete study: The cohort included a few men and a couple of women between 18 and 49 years of age. Each donor's leukapheresis produced roughly between about 0.9 and 9.5 billion PBMCs. Libraries were prepared and TCR repertoires were sequenced by different laboratories using diverse techniques, in order to increase sequencing depth and limit assay-specific biases. For each donor, three plates each were used for CD4 naive and CD4 memory, two plates were used for CD8 naive, and one plate was used for CD8 memory. To estimate repertoire size and how much clonotype sharing occurs between individuals, the study deeply sequenced the blood TCR repertoires of 5 or 6 healthy adults.

The donors were healthy, HIV-negative adults who had no recently reported acute infections or vaccinations. All donors were Caucasian adults living in Nashville, Tennessee, USA. CD4+ T cells were enriched by magnetic negative selection; naive cells were then positively selected on CD45RA, and the negative fraction formed the memory subset. After blood collection by leukapheresis, PBMCs were isolated using Ficoll-Histopaque density gradient centrifugation and then cryopreserved in the vapor phase of liquid nitrogen. Analytical flow cytometry was used to check the purity and quantity of every magnetically sorted T cell population. Genomic DNA was isolated from each sorted fraction and quantified by UV absorbance on a Nanodrop 2000c. Using the deep immunoSEQ assay, TCR CDR3 regions were amplified from genomic DNA by multiplex PCR. Extracted genomic DNA from each cell subset was distributed evenly across all wells of several immunoSEQ 96-well plates, and each plate was treated as a replicate. For sorted subsets, roughly 200 ng of genomic DNA, equivalent to 25,000 to 30,000 T cell genomes, went into each replicate PCR. Purified libraries were measured with a Qubit 3.0 fluorometer, size-checked on a Bioanalyzer 2100, and measured again with the KAPA Library Quantification kit. Every immunoSEQ 96-well plate was sequenced on a separate single-read 150-cycle Illumina NextSeq 550 flow cell. From the authors' description of their analysis: Because only junctional sequences without quality scores were contained in the immunoSEQ output, filtering matching that applied to full-length reads could not be performed. Sequences were annotated with PyIR, a Python wrapper for IgBLAST v1.9, and V/J genes and CDR3 were assigned using IMGT germline references. Reads with weak V/J assignments (E-value above 1e-6), missing CDR3, stop codons, out-of-frame junctions, or ambiguous translated residues were removed. V3J clonotypes were defined as sequences sharing an identical inferred V gene, J gene, and CDR3 amino acid sequence. Percentage overlap between repertoires was computed as shared unique clonotypes divided by the size of the smaller repertoire. Repertoire richness was assessed with RTK rarefaction, the Chao1 estimator, and Recon v2.1 estimates of unobserved clonotypes. Generation probabilities were computed with OLGA for all TCRbeta clonotypes obtained by the gDNA method from several donors. The source is immuneACCESS, and TCRdb retained only in-frame sequences with V and J called. Part of the clones is not carried over; for the studies checked, unresolved V genes explain less than half of this, and the remainder is unexplained. V and J calls and clone size are those listed in that table; D and trimming were worked out from the DNA. The sample table shows about 530,000 clones, and almost 97% are seen once. Together, the top ten hold roughly 0.06% of the sample.

The full study reports these points: Across a few donors, approximately 4.6% of naive CD4, approximately 3.6% of naive CD8, approximately 2.5% of memory CD4, and over 0.35% of memory CD8 clonotypes were shared. Only blood was sampled, and tissue TCR repertoires likely differ from those in blood. Incomplete sequencing was indicated by rarefaction of sorted-subset datasets, despite the large sequencing depth. Estimated clonotype richness was generally larger for naive than for memory subsets. Pairwise subsampling led to the expectation that sequencing depth would affect the degree of clonotype sharing among donors. Because the study included a small number of donors, the genetic and exposure-history diversity represented was limited. Higher generation probabilities were observed for clonotypes shared by all four sorted-subset donors than for non-shared clonotypes.

The sample was naive CD4+ T cells sorted from blood. Sample cell subset or site, as interpreted from the label and publication: CD45RA+ positively selected. The origin of this receptor is a woman in her twenties or thirties in good health. This sequence uses TRBV29-1 and TRBJ2-1; a tentative D call is TRBD1 (6 bases match). The bases read TGCAGCGGGGCAGGGGCCGCAGGTTGGAATGAGCAGTTCTTC. It specifies CSGAGAAGWNEQFF.